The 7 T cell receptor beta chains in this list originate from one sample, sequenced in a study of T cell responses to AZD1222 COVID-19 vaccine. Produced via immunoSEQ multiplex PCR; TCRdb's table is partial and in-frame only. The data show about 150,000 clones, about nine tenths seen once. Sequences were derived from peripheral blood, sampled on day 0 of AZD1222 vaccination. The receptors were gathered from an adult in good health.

In DNA form, the CDR3 reads TGTGCCAGCACGTTCCATCGACAGGGGGGAAATGAGCAGTTCTTC. This sequence encodes CASTFHRQGGNEQFF. The rearrangement joins TRBV5-4 to TRBJ2-1; 9 nucleotides line up with TRBD1. V lost 6 bases and J lost 7; bases outside the gene matches: 11. This CDR3 spans 15 amino acids. CDR1 SGHNT and CDR2 YYREEE come from the germline V gene (reference sequence). The full variable domain, its missing parts supplied by reference TRBV5-4 and TRBJ2-1, is ETGVTQSPTHLIKTRGQQVTLRCSSQSGHNTVSWYQQALGQGPQFIFQYYREEENGRGNFPPRFSGLQFPNYSSELNVNALELDDSALYLCASTFHRQGGNEQFFGPGTRLTVL.

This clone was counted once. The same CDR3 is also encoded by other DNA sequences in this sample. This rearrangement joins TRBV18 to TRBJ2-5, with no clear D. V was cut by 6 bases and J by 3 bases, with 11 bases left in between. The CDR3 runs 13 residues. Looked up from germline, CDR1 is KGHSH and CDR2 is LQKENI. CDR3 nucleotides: TGTGCCAGCTCCCCCGGGCTGGAAGAGACCCAGTACTTC. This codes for CASSPGLEETQYF.

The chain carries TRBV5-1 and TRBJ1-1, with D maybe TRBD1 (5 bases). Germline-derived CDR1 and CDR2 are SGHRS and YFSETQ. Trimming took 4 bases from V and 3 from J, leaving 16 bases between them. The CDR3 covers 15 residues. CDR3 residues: CASSPWTGADTEAFF. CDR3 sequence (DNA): TGCGCCAGCAGCCCTTGGACCGGGGCGGACACTGAAGCTTTCTTT.

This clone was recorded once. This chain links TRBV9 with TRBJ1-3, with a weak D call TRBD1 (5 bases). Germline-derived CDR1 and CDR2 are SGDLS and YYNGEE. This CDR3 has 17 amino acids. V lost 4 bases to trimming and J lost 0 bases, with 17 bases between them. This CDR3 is CASSPDPYGGSGNTIYF. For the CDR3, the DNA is TGTGCCAGCAGCCCCGACCCCTACGGGGGCTCTGGAAACACCATATATTTT.

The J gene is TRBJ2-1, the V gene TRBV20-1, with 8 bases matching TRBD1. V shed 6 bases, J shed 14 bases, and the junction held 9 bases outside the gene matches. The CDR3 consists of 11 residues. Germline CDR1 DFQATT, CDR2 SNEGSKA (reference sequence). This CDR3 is CSALTGGSKFF. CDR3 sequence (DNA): TGCAGTGCCCTCACAGGGGGATCGAAGTTCTTC.

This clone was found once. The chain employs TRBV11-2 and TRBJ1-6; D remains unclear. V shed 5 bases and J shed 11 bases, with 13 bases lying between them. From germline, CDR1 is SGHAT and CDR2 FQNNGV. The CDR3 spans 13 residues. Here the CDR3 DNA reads TGTGCCAGCAGCCCGACCTCAGGTCCACCCCTCCACTTT. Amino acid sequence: CASSPTSGPPLHF.

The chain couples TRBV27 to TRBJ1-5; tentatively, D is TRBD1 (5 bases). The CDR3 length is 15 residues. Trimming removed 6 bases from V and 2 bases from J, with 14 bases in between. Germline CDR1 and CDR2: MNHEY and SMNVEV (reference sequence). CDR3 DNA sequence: TGTGCCAGCAGGGACACGGGGAGTGGCAATCAGCCCCAGCATTTT. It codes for CASRDTGSGNQPQHF.